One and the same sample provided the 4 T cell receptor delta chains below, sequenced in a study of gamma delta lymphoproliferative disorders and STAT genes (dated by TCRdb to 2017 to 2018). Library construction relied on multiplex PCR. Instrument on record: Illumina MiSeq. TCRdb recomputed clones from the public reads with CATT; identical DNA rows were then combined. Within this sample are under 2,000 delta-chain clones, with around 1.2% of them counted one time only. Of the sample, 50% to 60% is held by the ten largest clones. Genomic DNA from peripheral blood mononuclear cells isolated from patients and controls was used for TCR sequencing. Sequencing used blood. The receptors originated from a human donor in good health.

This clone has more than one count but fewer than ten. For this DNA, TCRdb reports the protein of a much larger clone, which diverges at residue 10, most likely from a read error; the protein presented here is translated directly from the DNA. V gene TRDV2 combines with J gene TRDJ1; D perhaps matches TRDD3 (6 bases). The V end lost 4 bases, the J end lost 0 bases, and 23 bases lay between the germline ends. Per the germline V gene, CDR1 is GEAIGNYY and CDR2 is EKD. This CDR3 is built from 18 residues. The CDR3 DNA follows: TGTGCCTGTGAAGGTCTTGCGGTGGGGGTTAAGTACACCGATAAACTCATCTTT. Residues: CACEGLAVGVKYTDKLIF.

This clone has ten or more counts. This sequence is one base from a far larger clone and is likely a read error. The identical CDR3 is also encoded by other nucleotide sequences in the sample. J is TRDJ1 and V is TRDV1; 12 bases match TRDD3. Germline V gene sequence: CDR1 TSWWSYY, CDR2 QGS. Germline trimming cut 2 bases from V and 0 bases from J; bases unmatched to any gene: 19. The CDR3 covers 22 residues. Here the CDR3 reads CALGEGGYDPGGYEENTDKLIF. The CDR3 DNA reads TGTGCTCTTGGGGAAGGGGGGTATGACCCTGGGGGATACGAAGAGAACACCGATAAACTCATCTTT.

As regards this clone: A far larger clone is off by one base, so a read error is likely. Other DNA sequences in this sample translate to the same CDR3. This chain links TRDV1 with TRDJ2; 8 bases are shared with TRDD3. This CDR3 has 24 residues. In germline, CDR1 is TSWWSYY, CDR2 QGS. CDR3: CALGEDRNYPSVWGILALTAQLFF. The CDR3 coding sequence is TGTGCTCTTGGGGAAGATCGGAACTACCCATCGGTTTGGGGGATTTTAGCTTTGACAGCACAGCTCTTCTTT.

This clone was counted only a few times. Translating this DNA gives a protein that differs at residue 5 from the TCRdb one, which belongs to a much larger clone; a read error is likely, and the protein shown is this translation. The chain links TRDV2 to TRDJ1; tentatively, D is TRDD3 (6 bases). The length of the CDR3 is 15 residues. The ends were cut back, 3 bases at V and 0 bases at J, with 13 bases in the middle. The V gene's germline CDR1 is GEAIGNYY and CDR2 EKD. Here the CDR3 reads CACDSVGGYTDKLIF. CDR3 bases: TGTGCCTGTGACTCCGTTGGGGGGTACACCGATAAACTCATCTTT.